This T cell receptor beta chain was identified in a study of T cells in localized non-small cell lung cancer. The study, taken as a whole, reports: There was higher T cell clonality in uninvolved adjacent lung than in tumor, and it was highest there.

V dropped 8 bases and J dropped 6; count of bases not matched to a gene: 4. CDR1 SQVTM and CDR2 ANQGSEA come from the germline V gene. This CDR3 region has 13 residues. As for this clone: Antigen: not known.

TCRdb's table, derived via immunoSEQ multiplex PCR, lists solely in-frame clones and lacks some. This table has about 1,200 clones, about 39% appearing once. Adjacent lung samples, free of atypia, were obtained at least 2 cm from the tumor margin. This chain joins TRBV29-1 and TRBJ2-1; 13 bases fit TRBD2. This TCR was sampled from a woman aged 35 to 70 with stage I lung adenocarcinoma. This specimen was normal lung tissue next to the tumor, taken before any cancer treatment. The CDR3 DNA reads as TGCAGCCTTAGGACTAGCGGGAGCAATGAGCAGTTCTTC. Translated: CSLRTSGSNEQFF.